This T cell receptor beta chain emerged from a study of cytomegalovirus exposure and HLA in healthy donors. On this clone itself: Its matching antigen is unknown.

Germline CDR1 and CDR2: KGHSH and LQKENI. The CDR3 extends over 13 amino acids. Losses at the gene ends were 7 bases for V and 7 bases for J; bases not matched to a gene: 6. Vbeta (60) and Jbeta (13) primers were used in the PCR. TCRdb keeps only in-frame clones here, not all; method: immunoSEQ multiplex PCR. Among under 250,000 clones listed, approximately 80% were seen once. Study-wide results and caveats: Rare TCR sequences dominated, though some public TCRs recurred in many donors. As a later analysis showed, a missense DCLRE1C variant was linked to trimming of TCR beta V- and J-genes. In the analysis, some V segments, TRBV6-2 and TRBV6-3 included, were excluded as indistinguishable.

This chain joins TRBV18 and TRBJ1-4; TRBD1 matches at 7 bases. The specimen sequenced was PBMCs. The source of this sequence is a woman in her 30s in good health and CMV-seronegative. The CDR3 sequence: CASFDRVREKLFF. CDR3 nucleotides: TGTGCCAGCTTTGACAGGGTGCGTGAAAAACTGTTTTTT.